This T cell receptor beta chain was identified during a study of blood T cell repertoires in COVID-19. Across the study: The cDNA or gDNA used as material had been derived from T cells, B-cell-depleted T cells, or PBMCs.

Authors' data handling: Quantification of nucleated cells was approximated via reference gene primer amplification. Sequenced by immunoSEQ multiplex PCR; TCRdb stores in-frame clones only, minus some. The DNA gave D and trimming, while V, J and clone size come from that table. The table lists roughly 230,000 clones, roughly 90% of them singletons, with roughly 2% in the top ten. Seattle's enrolled individuals joined amid active infection and were then monitored longitudinally. The germline V and J ends were trimmed by 5 bases and 6 bases, with 11 bases remaining between them. From germline, CDR1 is MNHEY and CDR2 SMNVEV (reference sequence). This CDR3 has 13 residues.

The source material was peripheral blood. The origin of this receptor is a woman aged 55-69 years with COVID-19, enrolled during active disease. The V gene is TRBV27, the J gene TRBJ2-1; D might be TRBD2 (6 bases). The CDR3 DNA follows: TGTGCCAGCAGTCCGACTAGAAGCAATGAGCAGTTCTTC. Translating gives CASSPTRSNEQFF.